The TCR beta chain under discussion was sequenced for a study of blood T cell repertoires in COVID-19. About the study: Whether acute or convalescent, the COVID-19 samples came from the United States, Italy and Spain. From T cells, B-cell-depleted T cells, or PBMCs came the material, which was cDNA or gDNA.

V gave up 7 bases and J gave up 12 bases; unmatched junction bases: 10. This CDR3 spans 12 amino acids. Germline V gene lookup returns CDR1 SNHLY and CDR2 FYNNEI. Study processing details: By means of reference gene primer amplification, nucleated cell counts were estimated. Produced via immunoSEQ multiplex PCR; TCRdb's table is partial and in-frame only. The V and J calls and clone size are taken from that table; D and trimming were inferred from the DNA. The repertoire holds about 670,000 clones, with 75% to 90% as singletons. The sample comprised peripheral blood. The sequence derives from a woman under 30 with acute or convalescent COVID-19. This sequence joins TRBV2 and TRBJ1-2; 8 bases line up with TRBD1. CDR3 nucleotide sequence: TGTGCCAGCAACGGACAGGGCTTGGCTAACACCTTC. Amino acids: CASNGQGLANTF. The whole variable domain, remainder taken from reference TRBV2 and TRBJ1-2, is EPEVTQTPSHQVTQMGQEVILRCVPISNHLYFYWYRQILGQKVEFLVSFYNNEISEKSEIFDDQFSVERPDGSNFTLKIRSTKLEDSAMYFCASNGQGLANTFGSGTRLTVV.